One sample yielded the 30 T cell receptor beta chains listed below, sequenced in a study of CD8 T cells in Susac syndrome. RNA totalling roughly 0.45 to 1 ug underwent reverse transcription with random hexamers. TCRdb re-called the immunoSEQ multiplex PCR reads through MiXCR, storing one row per CDR3 protein. The sample yields 350,000 to 550,000 distinct CDR3 sequences, more than 80% seen once. Sequencing was performed on CD8+ T cells from PBMCs. The receptors were sampled from a human donor with multiple sclerosis.

The rearrangement links TRBV5-6 to TRBJ2-7, with a weak D call TRBD2 (7 bases). The germline V and J ends were trimmed by 4 bases and 3 bases, with 23 bases remaining between them. The CDR3 length is 17 residues. Germline CDR1 reads SGHDT; CDR2 reads YYEEEE. The CDR3, as DNA: TGTGCCAGCAGCGGGGGAGGGGGTCGAGACAGAGGCTACGAGCAGTACTTC. It encodes CASSGGGGRDRGYEQYF.

The rearrangement links TRBV20-1 to TRBJ1-5; weak D call: TRBD1 (5 bases). Trimming pared 5 bases from V and 3 bases from J, leaving 17 bases between. The CDR3 runs to 15 residues. Germline V lookup: CDR1 DFQATT, CDR2 SNEGSKA (reference sequence). The DNA of the CDR3 is TGCAGTGCTGGACCTCCACGGGGCAACAATCAGCCCCAGCATTTT. Amino acid sequence: CSAGPPRGNNQPQHF.

This clonotype was counted a few times. The chain recombines TRBV27 with TRBJ2-3, with 10 bases matching TRBD2. V lost 2 bases, J lost 3 bases, and 5 bases stayed unmatched. CDR1 and CDR2 from the germline V gene are MNHEY and SMNVEV (reference sequence). The CDR3 is made up of 16 amino acids. The CDR3 DNA reads as TGTGCCAGCAGTTTACCGGGGACTAGCGCGACAGATACGCAGTATTTT. Translating it yields CASSLPGTSATDTQYF.

The V and J genes are TRBV19 and TRBJ2-1; D not resolved. From germline, CDR1 is LNHDA and CDR2 SQIVND (reference sequence). CDR3 size: 14 residues. The V gene lost 5 bases and the J gene lost 3 bases, with 11 bases spanning the gap. Here the CDR3 DNA reads TGTGCCAGTAGTCCTTGGACCGTCTACAATGAGCAGTTCTTC. As protein: CASSPWTVYNEQFF.

This clonotype has more than one count but fewer than ten. The rearrangement links TRBV6-1 to TRBJ1-1; D uncertain. Trimming stripped 4 bases from V and 1 base from J, with 13 bases between. Germline values: CDR1 MNHNS, CDR2 SASEGT. The CDR3 covers 15 residues. The CDR3 nucleotides are TGTGCCAGCAGTGTAATCACGACGGGGAACACTGAAGCTTTCTTT. As protein: CASSVITTGNTEAFF.

The genes are TRBV6-1 and TRBJ2-7; possibly TRBD2 for D (5 bases). V was shortened by 3 bases and J by 1 base, with 13 bases between the two germline ends. CDR1 MNHNS and CDR2 SASEGT come from the germline V gene. The CDR3 runs to 15 residues. This CDR3 reads CASSDRGKLSYEQYF. The CDR3 DNA is TGTGCCAGCAGTGACAGAGGGAAGTTATCCTACGAGCAGTACTTC.

The chain uses TRBV6-6 and TRBJ2-1, with D possibly matching TRBD2 (5 bases). The V gene lost 6 bases and the J gene lost 0 bases, with 15 bases spanning the gap. CDR3 length equals 16 residues. Per the germline V gene, CDR1 is MNHNY and CDR2 is SVGAGI (reference sequence). CDR3 nucleotide sequence: TGTGCCAGCAGCCCCTTAGGGAGCCTCTCCTACAATGAGCAGTTCTTC. Translated, it gives CASSPLGSLSYNEQFF.

The V gene is TRBV11-3, the J gene TRBJ2-7; TRBD1 aligns across 7 bases. Trimming at V came to 5 bases and at J to 4 bases, leaving 5 bases not matched to a gene. CDR1 is SGHNT and CDR2 is YENEEA in the germline V gene. CDR3 length: 13 residues. DNA of the CDR3: TGTGCCAGCAGCCCACAGGGGCGGTACGAGCAGTACTTC. It translates to CASSPQGRYEQYF.

The J gene is TRBJ1-3, the V gene TRBV3-1; tentative D call: TRBD1 (6 bases). The CDR3 is 15 residues long. Germline CDR1 LGHDT, CDR2 YNNKEL (reference sequence). Trimming took off 3 bases at V and 4 bases at J, with 13 bases between the two ends. The CDR3 is CASSQTTGLGNTIYF. As DNA, the CDR3 is TGTGCCAGCAGCCAGACGACAGGACTCGGAAACACCATATATTTT.

V and J are TRBV18 and TRBJ2-5; D is possibly TRBD1 or TRBD2 (6 bases each). Trimming left V 2 bases short and J 4 bases short, with 17 bases between. The V gene's germline CDR1 is KGHSH and CDR2 LQKENI. This CDR3 spans 16 amino acids. The CDR3 DNA reads as TGTGCCAGCTCACCATCCATGGGGGGCAAAATAGAGACCCAGTACTTC. Protein sequence: CASSPSMGGKIETQYF.

The rearrangement uses TRBV5-1 and TRBJ2-2; the match to TRBD2 covers 9 bases. Germline CDR1 SGHRS, CDR2 YFSETQ. V lost 0 bases, J lost 3 bases, and 15 bases stayed unmatched. This CDR3 spans 20 amino acids. The CDR3 spells CASSLDYFAGGPSDTGELFF. In nucleotides, the CDR3 is TGCGCCAGCAGCTTGGATTATTTTGCGGGAGGGCCCTCTGACACCGGGGAGCTGTTTTTT. Together with reference TRBV5-1 and TRBJ2-2, the CDR3 gives the full variable domain: KAGVTQTPRYLIKTRGQQVTLSCSPISGHRSVSWYQQTPGQGLQFLFEYFSETQRNKGNFPGRFSGRQFSNSRSEMNVSTLELGDSALYLCASSLDYFAGGPSDTGELFFGEGSRLTVL.

This chain joins TRBV20-1 and TRBJ2-3, with unresolved D. V was clipped by 0 bases and J by 4 bases, with 11 bases between them. Looked up from germline, CDR1 is DFQATT and CDR2 is SNEGSKA (reference sequence). This CDR3 is built from 14 residues. CDR3 coding DNA: TGCAGTGCTAGAGATCCCCAGTTCCCAGATACGCAGTATTTT. This gives the protein CSARDPQFPDTQYF.

The chain has TRBV5-1 and TRBJ2-2; D possibly corresponds to TRBD2 (6 bases). With 3 bases removed from V and 3 bases from J, the gap between germline ends came to 9 bases. Germline V gene sequence: CDR1 SGHRS, CDR2 YFSETQ. CDR3 length: 14 residues. This CDR3 is CASSWRDYTGELFF. CDR3 bases: TGCGCCAGCAGCTGGAGGGACTACACCGGGGAGCTGTTTTTT.

This chain joins TRBV5-4 and TRBJ2-7, with TRBD1 identical over 11 bases. CDR1 SGHNT and CDR2 YYREEE come from the germline V gene (reference sequence). The CDR3 is 16 residues long. With 4 bases clipped from V and 2 bases from J, the junction kept 8 bases outside the gene matches. The CDR3 bases are TGTGCCAGCAGCGCTCCCGGACAGGGGGCGACCTACGAGCAGTACTTC. Protein sequence: CASSAPGQGATYEQYF.

The chain joins TRBV30 to TRBJ1-2; D uncertain. The ends were cut back, 6 bases at V and 4 bases at J, with 21 bases in the middle. CDR1 is GTSNPN and CDR2 is SVGIG in the germline V gene (reference sequence). CDR3 length: 15 residues. The CDR3 nucleotides read TGTGCCTGCACCTCCAACGTCTTCACCCTCTATGGCTACACCTTC. It encodes CACTSNVFTLYGYTF.

In nucleotides, the CDR3 is TGTGCCAGCAGCCCGGACAGGGATAATGAAAAACTGTTTTTT. As protein: CASSPDRDNEKLFF. The V and J genes are TRBV5-5 and TRBJ1-4, with 8 bases that match TRBD1. Germline V gene lookup returns CDR1 SGHKS and CDR2 YYEKEE (reference sequence). V lost 4 bases, J lost 4 bases, and 3 bases stayed unmatched. The CDR3 length is 14 residues.

The chain joins TRBV2 to TRBJ2-7, with TRBD1 matching over 7 bases. V lost 7 bases to trimming and J lost 0 bases; unmatched junction nucleotides: 9. CDR1 is SNHLY and CDR2 is FYNNEI in the germline V gene. This CDR3 region has 15 residues. The CDR3 sequence: CASTEGQSYSYEQYF. CDR3 in DNA: TGTGCCAGCACCGAGGGACAGTCCTACTCCTACGAGCAGTACTTC.

This clonotype was picked up one time. The chain joins TRBV13 to TRBJ2-1; D unclear. Germline V gene data show CDR1 as PRHDT and CDR2 as FYEKMQ (reference sequence). The ends were cut back, 3 bases at V and 7 bases at J, with 7 bases in the middle. The CDR3 covers 12 residues. CDR3: CASSFQSNEQFF. The CDR3 bases are TGTGCCAGCAGCTTTCAAAGTAATGAGCAGTTCTTC.

This clonotype was counted once. This chain joins TRBV6-5 and TRBJ2-3; no reliable D call. The CDR3 totals 15 residues. Trimming removed 0 bases from V and 0 bases from J, with 7 bases in between. Germline V gene sequence: CDR1 MNHEY, CDR2 SVGAGI. The CDR3 sequence: CASSYSGSSTDTQYF. CDR3 sequence (DNA): TGTGCCAGCAGTTACTCTGGCAGTAGCACAGATACGCAGTATTTT.

The V gene is TRBV7-8, the J gene TRBJ2-7; D might be TRBD2 (5 bases). The CDR3 has 18 amino acids. The germline V gene has CDR1 SGHVS and CDR2 FQNEAQ. Trimming took 3 bases from V and 2 from J, leaving 23 bases between them. The CDR3 DNA reads TGTGCCAGCAGCTTTACGAAGGCAGCCGGGGATCCCACCTACGAGCAGTACTTC. Its translation: CASSFTKAAGDPTYEQYF.

The rearrangement uses TRBV28 and TRBJ2-2; 7 bases are shared with TRBD1. The CDR3 is 16 residues long. The germline V gene has CDR1 MDHEN and CDR2 SYDVKM. V shed 4 bases and J 2 bases; nucleotides not matched to a gene: 7. The CDR3 loop reads CASSSLGTDNTGELFF. For the CDR3, the DNA is TGTGCCAGCAGTTCTCTCGGGACAGACAACACCGGGGAGCTGTTTTTT.

The rearrangement uses TRBV6-1 and TRBJ1-5; D not resolved. CDR3 size: 15 residues. The ends were cut back, 8 bases at V and 0 bases at J, with 14 bases in the middle. Germline V gene data show CDR1 as MNHNS and CDR2 as SASEGT. The CDR3 bases are TGTGCCAGCCTTCTAGACCTCTATAGCAATCAGCCCCAGCATTTT. Translation: CASLLDLYSNQPQHF.

This clonotype was detected once. The gene calls are TRBV3-1 and TRBJ2-7; tentative D call: TRBD2 (6 bases). CDR3 length: 14 amino acids. Germline V gene data show CDR1 as LGHDT and CDR2 as YNNKEL (reference sequence). The V end was cut by 2 bases, the J end by 2 bases, with 10 bases between. DNA for the CDR3: TGTGCCAGCAGCCAACCGGGACTCACCTACGAGCAGTACTTC. Translated: CASSQPGLTYEQYF.

This chain links TRBV19 with TRBJ1-2; D is undetermined. CDR1 LNHDA and CDR2 SQIVND come from the germline V gene (reference sequence). The ends were cut back, 2 bases at V and 7 bases at J, with 20 bases in the middle. The CDR3 is made up of 16 amino acids. The CDR3: CASSIKPQRTDVGYTF. As DNA, the CDR3 is TGTGCCAGTAGTATAAAGCCCCAGAGGACGGATGTTGGCTACACCTTC.

The chain is built from TRBV14 and TRBJ1-1; D perhaps matches TRBD1 (5 bases). Per the germline V gene, CDR1 is SGHDN and CDR2 is FVKESK. The CDR3 extends over 17 amino acids. V lost 2 bases and J 4 bases, leaving 20 bases between the germline ends. For the CDR3, the DNA is TGTGCCAGCAGCCAACGGGGGTTAACGTGGGGGAGCACTGAAGCTTTCTTT. Encoded protein: CASSQRGLTWGSTEAFF.

The rearrangement joins TRBV27 to TRBJ2-2; TRBD2 aligns across 13 bases. The CDR3 covers 14 residues. V was clipped by 10 bases and J by 6 bases; unmatched bases: 5. Germline CDR1 is MNHEY and CDR2 is SMNVEV (reference sequence). CDR3 amino acids: CATRLAGGPGELFF. CDR3 sequence (DNA): TGTGCCACCCGACTAGCGGGAGGCCCCGGGGAGCTGTTTTTT.

The chain joins TRBV27 to TRBJ1-5, with no clear D. The CDR3 length is 15 residues. V lost 5 bases and J 0 bases, leaving 11 bases between the germline ends. Germline V gene lookup returns CDR1 MNHEY and CDR2 SMNVEV (reference sequence). CDR3 in DNA: TGTGCCAGCAGTCCCCTGGCCTATAGCAATCAGCCCCAGCATTTT. As protein: CASSPLAYSNQPQHF.

The chain uses TRBV27 and TRBJ2-1, with D perhaps matching TRBD1 (5 bases). V was trimmed by 3 bases and J by 9 bases, leaving 15 bases between them. Germline CDR1 MNHEY, CDR2 SMNVEV (reference sequence). This CDR3 region has 14 residues. The CDR3 loop reads CASSFGARLGEQFF. In DNA, the CDR3 is TGTGCCAGCAGTTTTGGGGCCCGCCTGGGTGAGCAGTTCTTC.

The V gene is TRBV30, the J gene TRBJ1-2; 9 bases map to TRBD1. The CDR3 length is 15 residues. The V gene end was trimmed by 2 bases and the J gene end by 2 bases; junction bases not matched to a gene: 6. Germline CDR1 is GTSNPN and CDR2 is SVGIG (reference sequence). The DNA for the CDR3 is TGTGCCTGGAGTAACCCCGGGACAGGGAACTATGGCTACACCTTC. Protein product: CAWSNPGTGNYGYTF.

This clonotype was observed once. The chain uses TRBV11-1 and TRBJ2-3; D is unresolved. CDR1 and CDR2 from the germline V gene are SGHAT and FQDESV (reference sequence). This CDR3 is built from 12 residues. V lost 2 bases and J lost 6, with 6 bases in between. This CDR3 reads CASSLIVDTQYF. CDR3 in DNA: TGTGCCAGCAGCTTAATTGTGGATACGCAGTATTTT.